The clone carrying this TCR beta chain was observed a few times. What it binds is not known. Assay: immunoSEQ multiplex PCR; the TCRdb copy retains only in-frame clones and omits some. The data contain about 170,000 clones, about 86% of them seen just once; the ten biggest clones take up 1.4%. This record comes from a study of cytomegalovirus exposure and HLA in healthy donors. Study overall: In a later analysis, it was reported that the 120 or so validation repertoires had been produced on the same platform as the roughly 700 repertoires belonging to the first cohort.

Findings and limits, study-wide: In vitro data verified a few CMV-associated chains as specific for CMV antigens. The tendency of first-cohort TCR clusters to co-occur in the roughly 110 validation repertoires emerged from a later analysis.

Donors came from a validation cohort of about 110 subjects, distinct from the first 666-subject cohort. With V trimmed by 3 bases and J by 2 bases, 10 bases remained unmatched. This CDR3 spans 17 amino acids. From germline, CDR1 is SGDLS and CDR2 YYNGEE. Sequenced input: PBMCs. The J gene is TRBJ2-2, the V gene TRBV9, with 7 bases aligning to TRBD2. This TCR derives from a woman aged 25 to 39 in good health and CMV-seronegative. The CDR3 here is CASSERDGTTNTGELFF. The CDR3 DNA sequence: TGTGCCAGCAGCGAGAGGGACGGGACTACCAACACCGGGGAGCTGTTTTTT.